The clone carrying this T cell receptor (beta chain) has only a few counts. This entry belongs to a study of blood T cells in healthy people across ages. With a J-beta primer mix and a sample-barcoded 5' primer, a second PCR ran roughly 6 to 11 cycles. Carrying 12 random nucleotides, a template-switch adaptor labeled each individual cDNA molecule. TCRdb itself ran the 5' RACE reads through MiXCR, one entry per CDR3 protein. The sample shows 1.5 million to 2 million distinct CDR3 sequences, around 48% of them seen only once. The germline gives CDR1 SGHTA, CDR2 FQGNSA. This CDR3 spans 14 amino acids. The material sequenced was blood. The rearrangement uses TRBV7-2 and TRBJ2-5; TRBD2 aligns across 7 bases. TRBJ2-7 explains the end of the DNA better; the J call may be wrong. This TCR derives from a woman between 40 and 55 years old in good health. The CDR3 loop reads CASSLMSGVREQYF. In nucleotides, the CDR3 is TGTGCCAGCAGCTTAATGAGCGGGGTACGCGAGCAGTACTTC.